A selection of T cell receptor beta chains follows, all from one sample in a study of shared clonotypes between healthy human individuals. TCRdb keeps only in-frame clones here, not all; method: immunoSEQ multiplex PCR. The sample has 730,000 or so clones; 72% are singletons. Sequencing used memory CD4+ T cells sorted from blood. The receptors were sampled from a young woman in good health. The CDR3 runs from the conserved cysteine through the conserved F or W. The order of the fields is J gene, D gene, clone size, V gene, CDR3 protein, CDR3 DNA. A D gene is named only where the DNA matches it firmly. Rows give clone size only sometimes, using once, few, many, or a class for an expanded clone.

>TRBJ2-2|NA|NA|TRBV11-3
CASSSGTVGAGELFF
TGTGCCAGCAGCTCCGGAACAGTCGGAGCCGGGGAGCTGTTTTTT
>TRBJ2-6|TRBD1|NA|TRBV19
CASSDRGNSGANVLTF
TGTGCCAGTAGCGACAGGGGAAACTCTGGGGCCAACGTCCTGACTTTC
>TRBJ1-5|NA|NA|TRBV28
CASSLGGEPQHF
TGTGCCAGCAGTTTAGGGGGGGAGCCCCAGCATTTT
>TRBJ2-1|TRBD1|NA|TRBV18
CASSPGQGTEGEQFF
TGTGCCAGCTCACCGGGACAGGGGACGGAAGGTGAGCAGTTCTTC
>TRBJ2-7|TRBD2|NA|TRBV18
CASAEGTSWGYEQYF
TGTGCCAGCGCGGAAGGGACTAGTTGGGGCTACGAGCAGTACTTC
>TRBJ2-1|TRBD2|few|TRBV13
CASSLDNWGLASSSYNEQFF
TGTGCCAGCAGCTTAGACAATTGGGGACTAGCGTCAAGCTCCTACAATGAGCAGTTCTTC
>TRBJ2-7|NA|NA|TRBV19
CASSTQQRGEQYF
TGTGCCAGTAGTACCCAGCAAAGGGGCGAGCAGTACTTC
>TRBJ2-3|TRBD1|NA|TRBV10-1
CASSQTTGGRTDTQYF
TGCGCCAGCAGTCAGACGACAGGGGGTAGGACAGATACGCAGTATTTT
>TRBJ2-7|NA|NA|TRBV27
CASFSSSYEQYF
TGTGCCAGCTTTAGTAGCTCCTACGAGCAGTACTTC
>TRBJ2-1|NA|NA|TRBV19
CASSIGILVHNEQFF
TGTGCCAGTAGTATAGGGATACTAGTTCACAATGAGCAGTTCTTC
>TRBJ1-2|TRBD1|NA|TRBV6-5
CASKEDRGPYGYTF
TGTGCCAGCAAAGAGGACAGGGGGCCCTATGGCTACACCTTC
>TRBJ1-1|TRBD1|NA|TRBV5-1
CASSEGTGGTEAFF
TGCGCCAGCAGCGAAGGGACAGGGGGGACTGAAGCTTTCTTT